One and the same sample provided the 3 T cell receptor beta chains below, sequenced in a study of T cell changes during pregnancy in multiple sclerosis. The table came from immunoSEQ multiplex PCR; TCRdb's copy has only in-frame clones and leaves some out. Of 50,000 or so clones in the sample, about 91% were seen once. The sequenced sample was CD8+ T cells from peripheral blood mononuclear cells, obtained after pregnancy. These TCRs come from a female donor with multiple sclerosis, enrolled in a pregnancy study.

V and J are TRBV5-8 and TRBJ1-2, with a weak D call TRBD1 (5 bases). V shed 0 bases and J shed 4 bases, with 7 bases lying between them. Germline values: CDR1 SGHTS, CDR2 YDEGEE. CDR3 length equals 13 residues. CDR3 region: CASSLDGAYGYTF. CDR3 DNA: TGTGCCAGCAGCTTGGATGGGGCCTATGGCTACACCTTC.

The chain uses TRBV2 and TRBJ2-3; a possible D gene is TRBD1 (6 bases). The V end was cut by 1 base, the J end by 0 bases, with 8 bases between. Germline lookup yields CDR1 SNHLY and CDR2 FYNNEI. The CDR3 is made up of 15 amino acids. CDR3 sequence: CASSEGTASTDTQYF. The CDR3 DNA reads as TGTGCCAGCAGTGAAGGGACAGCAAGCACAGATACGCAGTATTTT.

The chain is built from TRBV11-2 and TRBJ2-5; D is undetermined. From germline, CDR1 is SGHAT and CDR2 FQNNGV. Trimming left V 1 base short and J 9 bases short, with 9 bases between. The CDR3 is 12 amino acids. In nucleotides, the CDR3 is TGTGCCAGCAGCTTAGCAGCGACGTCCCAGTACTTC. Amino acids: CASSLAATSQYF.